Sequencing of this T cell receptor beta chain was carried out in a study of early stage breast cancer tumors. Sequencing used immunoSEQ multiplex PCR; TCRdb keeps in-frame clones, though not all of them. The table lists over 25,000 clones, roughly two thirds of them singletons, with approximately 33% in the top ten. The CDR3 is 16 amino acids. In germline, CDR1 is MNHNY, CDR2 SVGAGI (reference sequence). The ends were cut back, 5 bases at V and 1 base at J, with 12 bases in the middle. The source of this sequence is a person aged 45-60 years with breast cancer. The sample comprised blood. The V call is TRBV6-6, the J call TRBJ2-6; TRBD1 is a possible D gene (7 bases). CDR3 residues: CASSNQGGSGANVLTF. The CDR3 region has the DNA TGTGCCAGCAGTAACCAGGGGGGTTCTGGGGCCAACGTCCTGACTTTC.